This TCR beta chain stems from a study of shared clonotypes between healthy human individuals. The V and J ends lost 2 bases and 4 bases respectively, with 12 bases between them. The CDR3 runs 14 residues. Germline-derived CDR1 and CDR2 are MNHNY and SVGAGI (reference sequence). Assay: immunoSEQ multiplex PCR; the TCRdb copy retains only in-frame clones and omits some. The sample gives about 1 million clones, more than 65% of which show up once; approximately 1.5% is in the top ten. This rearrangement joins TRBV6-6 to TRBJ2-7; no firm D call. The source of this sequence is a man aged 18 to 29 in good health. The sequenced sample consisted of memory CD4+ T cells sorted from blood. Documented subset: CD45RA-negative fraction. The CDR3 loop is CASSYAEKSYEQYF. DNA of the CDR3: TGTGCCAGCAGTTACGCAGAAAAATCTTACGAGCAGTACTTC.